This T cell receptor (beta chain) was retrieved from a study of shared clonotypes between healthy human individuals. The germline CDR1 and CDR2 sequences are MNHNY and SVGAGI (reference sequence). The ends were cut back, 1 base at V and 1 base at J, with 9 bases in the middle. CDR3 size: 15 residues. Donors included only healthy HIV-negative adults lacking recent acute infections or vaccinations. TCRdb's table, derived via immunoSEQ multiplex PCR, lists solely in-frame clones and lacks some. The sample consists of 1,400,000 or so clones, 98% of them appearing once. The sequenced material came from naive CD4+ T cells sorted from blood. Specified subset: CD45RA+ positively selected. The receptor was isolated from a man in his thirties or forties in good health. The chain is built from TRBV6-6 and TRBJ2-3; a possible D gene is TRBD2 (5 bases). For the CDR3, the DNA is TGTGCCAGCAGTTACTACGGGGTAGGCACAGATACGCAGTATTTT. Protein product: CASSYYGVGTDTQYF.